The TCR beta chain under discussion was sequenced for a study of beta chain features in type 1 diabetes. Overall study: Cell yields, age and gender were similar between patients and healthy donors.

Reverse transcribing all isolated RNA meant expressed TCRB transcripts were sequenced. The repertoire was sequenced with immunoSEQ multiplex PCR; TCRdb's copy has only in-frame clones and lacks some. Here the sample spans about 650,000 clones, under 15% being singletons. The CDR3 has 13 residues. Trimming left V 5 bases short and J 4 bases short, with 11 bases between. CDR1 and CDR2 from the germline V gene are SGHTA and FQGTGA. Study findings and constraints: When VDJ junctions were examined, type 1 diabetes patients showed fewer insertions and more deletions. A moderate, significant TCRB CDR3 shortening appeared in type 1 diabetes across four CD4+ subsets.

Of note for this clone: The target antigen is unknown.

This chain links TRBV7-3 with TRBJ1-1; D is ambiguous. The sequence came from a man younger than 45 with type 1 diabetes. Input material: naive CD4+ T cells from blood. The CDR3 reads CASSPTMGTEAFF. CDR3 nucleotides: TGTGCCAGCAGCCCCACGATGGGCACTGAAGCTTTCTTT.